A selection of T cell receptor beta chains follows, all from one sample in a study of T cell changes during pregnancy in multiple sclerosis. Data came from immunoSEQ multiplex PCR; TCRdb stores just in-frame clones and leaves some out. The sample lists 35,000 to 45,000 clones; about nine tenths were seen once. Sequencing used peripheral blood, obtained in the third trimester of pregnancy. These receptors were collected from a female donor in good health, enrolled as a control in a pregnancy study. Each CDR3 is given with its conserved first and last residue. Fields, in order: CDR3 protein, CDR3 DNA, V gene, J gene, clone size, D gene. The D gene is left open where the match is weak. Size is stated for part of the rows, as once, few or many counts, or as a class when the clone is expanded.

CDR3aa: CASSGEADTQYF; CDR3nt: TGTGCCAGTAGTGGCGAGGCAGATACGCAGTATTTT; v_gene: TRBV19; j_gene: TRBJ2-3; abundance: -; d_gene: -
CDR3aa: CASSLRQGAFTF; CDR3nt: TGTGCCAGCAGCTTGCGGCAGGGGGCTTTCACCTTC; v_gene: TRBV5-4; j_gene: TRBJ1-2; abundance: -; d_gene: TRBD1
CDR3aa: CASSWQGRTEAFF; CDR3nt: TGTGCCAGTAGTTGGCAGGGAAGGACTGAAGCTTTCTTT; v_gene: TRBV19; j_gene: TRBJ1-1; abundance: -; d_gene: -
CDR3aa: CASSEPPPGFGGYTF; CDR3nt: TGCGCCAGCAGTGAGCCGCCCCCCGGGTTCGGCGGCTACACCTTC; v_gene: TRBV10-2; j_gene: TRBJ1-2; abundance: -; d_gene: -
CDR3aa: CASSTPTGEAFF; CDR3nt: TGTGCCAGCAGCACACCTACAGGGGAAGCTTTCTTT; v_gene: TRBV5-4; j_gene: TRBJ1-1; abundance: -; d_gene: -
CDR3aa: CASSLPRGPYNEQFF; CDR3nt: TGTGCCAGCAGTTTACCGCGGGGGCCCTACAATGAGCAGTTCTTC; v_gene: TRBV28; j_gene: TRBJ2-1; abundance: -; d_gene: -
CDR3aa: CASSQEQGLGDTIYF; CDR3nt: TGCGCCAGCAGCCAGGAACAGGGCCTGGGCGACACCATATATTTT; v_gene: TRBV4-3; j_gene: TRBJ1-3; abundance: -; d_gene: -
CDR3aa: CASSQDLGVANTEAFF; CDR3nt: TGCGCCAGCAGCCAAGATTTAGGGGTCGCGAACACTGAAGCTTTCTTT; v_gene: TRBV4-1; j_gene: TRBJ1-1; abundance: -; d_gene: -
CDR3aa: CASSEQGAGTEAFF; CDR3nt: TGTGCCAGCAGTGAGCAGGGGGCGGGCACTGAAGCTTTCTTT; v_gene: TRBV25-1; j_gene: TRBJ1-1; abundance: -; d_gene: TRBD1
CDR3aa: CASSGTGSGTDTQYF; CDR3nt: TGTGCCAGCAGTGGGACAGGGTCGGGCACAGATACGCAGTATTTT; v_gene: TRBV25-1; j_gene: TRBJ2-3; abundance: -; d_gene: TRBD1
CDR3aa: CASTSRQGYDTIYF; CDR3nt: TGTGCCAGTACGTCGAGACAGGGGTATGACACCATATATTTT; v_gene: TRBV19; j_gene: TRBJ1-3; abundance: -; d_gene: TRBD1
CDR3aa: CASSLMTGGGYGYTF; CDR3nt: TGTGCCAGCAGCTTAATGACAGGGGGAGGATATGGCTACACCTTC; v_gene: TRBV9; j_gene: TRBJ1-2; abundance: -; d_gene: TRBD1
CDR3aa: CASSPPQVYNQPQHF; CDR3nt: TGTGCCAGCTCACCACCCCAGGTTTACAATCAGCCCCAGCATTTT; v_gene: TRBV18; j_gene: TRBJ1-5; abundance: few; d_gene: -
CDR3aa: CASSSPRGSSYNEQFF; CDR3nt: TGTGCCAGCAGCTCGCCGCGGGGCAGCTCCTACAATGAGCAGTTCTTC; v_gene: TRBV11-3; j_gene: TRBJ2-1; abundance: -; d_gene: -
CDR3aa: CASSRLSGGYEQYF; CDR3nt: TGTGCCAGCAGCCGCCTTAGCGGGGGGTACGAGCAGTACTTC; v_gene: TRBV7-6; j_gene: TRBJ2-7; abundance: -; d_gene: TRBD2
CDR3aa: CASSQDRRAPYGYTF; CDR3nt: TGTGCCAGCAGCCAAGATCGGAGGGCCCCCTATGGCTACACCTTC; v_gene: TRBV14; j_gene: TRBJ1-2; abundance: -; d_gene: -
CDR3aa: CASSYRTSGPSYNEQFF; CDR3nt: TGTGCCAGCAGCTACCGGACTAGCGGACCTTCCTACAATGAGCAGTTCTTC; v_gene: TRBV11-2; j_gene: TRBJ2-1; abundance: -; d_gene: TRBD2
CDR3aa: CASRGGPGGYTF; CDR3nt: TGTGCCAGCAGAGGGGGCCCGGGAGGCTACACCTTC; v_gene: TRBV6-5; j_gene: TRBJ1-2; abundance: -; d_gene: TRBD1
CDR3aa: CASSLGRGGYNEQFF; CDR3nt: TGTGCCAGCAGCTTGGGGCGGGGGGGCTACAATGAGCAGTTCTTC; v_gene: TRBV7-9; j_gene: TRBJ2-1; abundance: -; d_gene: TRBD2
CDR3aa: CASSYIGGEKLFF; CDR3nt: TGTGCCAGCAGCTATATAGGGGGTGAAAAACTGTTTTTT; v_gene: TRBV28; j_gene: TRBJ1-4; abundance: -; d_gene: -
CDR3aa: CASGLVWDRRSLSYNEQFF; CDR3nt: TGTGCTAGTGGTTTGGTATGGGACAGGAGGAGTCTTTCCTACAATGAGCAGTTCTTC; v_gene: TRBV12-5; j_gene: TRBJ2-1; abundance: -; d_gene: TRBD1
CDR3aa: CATSRGDSQETQYF; CDR3nt: TGTGCCACCAGCAGAGGGGACAGCCAAGAGACCCAGTACTTC; v_gene: TRBV15; j_gene: TRBJ2-5; abundance: -; d_gene: TRBD1
CDR3aa: CARTGTGGFYGYTF; CDR3nt: TGTGCCAGGACCGGGACAGGGGGTTTCTATGGCTACACCTTC; v_gene: TRBV2; j_gene: TRBJ1-2; abundance: -; d_gene: TRBD1
CDR3aa: CASSLGQTNQPQHF; CDR3nt: TGCGCCAGCAGCTTGGGACAGACCAATCAGCCCCAGCATTTT; v_gene: TRBV5-1; j_gene: TRBJ1-5; abundance: -; d_gene: -
CDR3aa: CSVQMGATNQPQHF; CDR3nt: TGCAGCGTCCAAATGGGGGCGACCAATCAGCCCCAGCATTTT; v_gene: TRBV29-1; j_gene: TRBJ1-5; abundance: -; d_gene: -
CDR3aa: CASSEVTGGYNEQFF; CDR3nt: TGTGCCAGCAGTGAAGTAACAGGGGGCTACAATGAGCAGTTCTTC; v_gene: TRBV25-1; j_gene: TRBJ2-1; abundance: -; d_gene: TRBD1
CDR3aa: CASSSFSGTEHGYTF; CDR3nt: TGTGCCAGCAGCTCGTTCTCCGGGACAGAGCATGGCTACACCTTC; v_gene: TRBV5-6; j_gene: TRBJ1-2; abundance: -; d_gene: TRBD1
CDR3aa: CASSQLAQGNGELFF; CDR3nt: TGTGCCAGCAGCCAACTAGCGCAGGGCAACGGGGAGCTGTTTTTT; v_gene: TRBV14; j_gene: TRBJ2-2; abundance: -; d_gene: -
CDR3aa: CASSQDGGINSPLHF; CDR3nt: TGCGCCAGCAGCCAAGATGGAGGGATCAATTCACCCCTCCACTTT; v_gene: TRBV4-1; j_gene: TRBJ1-6; abundance: -; d_gene: -
CDR3aa: CASSLGGLGNQPQHF; CDR3nt: TGTGCCAGCAGCCTAGGGGGCTTAGGCAATCAGCCCCAGCATTTT; v_gene: TRBV7-9; j_gene: TRBJ1-5; abundance: few; d_gene: TRBD1
CDR3aa: CALGGANNSPLHF; CDR3nt: TGTGCCCTGGGGGGGGCGAATAATTCACCCCTCCACTTT; v_gene: TRBV30; j_gene: TRBJ1-6; abundance: -; d_gene: -
CDR3aa: CASSLVTDPNNEQFF; CDR3nt: TGTGCCAGTAGTCTTGTCACAGATCCCAACAATGAGCAGTTCTTC; v_gene: TRBV19; j_gene: TRBJ2-1; abundance: -; d_gene: -
CDR3aa: CAWTDRTSGNTIYF; CDR3nt: TGTGCCTGGACGGACAGGACCTCTGGAAACACCATATATTTT; v_gene: TRBV30; j_gene: TRBJ1-3; abundance: -; d_gene: TRBD1
CDR3aa: CASSPRDRESGANVLTF; CDR3nt: TGTGCCAGCTCACCACGGGACAGGGAATCTGGGGCCAACGTCCTGACTTTC; v_gene: TRBV18; j_gene: TRBJ2-6; abundance: -; d_gene: TRBD1
CDR3aa: CASSAGLAGEWTYNEQFF; CDR3nt: TGTGCCAGCAGCGCTGGACTAGCGGGAGAATGGACATACAATGAGCAGTTCTTC; v_gene: TRBV11-3; j_gene: TRBJ2-1; abundance: -; d_gene: TRBD2
CDR3aa: CASSLERGASYNEQFF; CDR3nt: TGTGCCAGCAGCTTAGAACGCGGAGCTTCCTACAATGAGCAGTTCTTC; v_gene: TRBV11-2; j_gene: TRBJ2-1; abundance: -; d_gene: -
CDR3aa: CATSREDRGRGYTF; CDR3nt: TGTGCCACCAGCAGAGAGGACAGGGGTCGGGGCTACACCTTC; v_gene: TRBV15; j_gene: TRBJ1-2; abundance: -; d_gene: TRBD1
CDR3aa: CASSRIEQGWDTGELFF; CDR3nt: TGCGCCAGCAGCCGGATAGAACAGGGATGGGACACCGGGGAGCTGTTTTTT; v_gene: TRBV4-1; j_gene: TRBJ2-2; abundance: -; d_gene: -
CDR3aa: CASTRDRSYNEQFF; CDR3nt: TGTGCCAGCACCCGGGACAGGAGCTACAATGAGCAGTTCTTC; v_gene: TRBV6-1; j_gene: TRBJ2-1; abundance: -; d_gene: TRBD1
CDR3aa: CASSQSAGIRDIQYF; CDR3nt: TGCGCCAGCAGTCAATCGGCAGGGATCAGGGACATTCAGTACTTC; v_gene: TRBV23-1; j_gene: TRBJ2-4; abundance: -; d_gene: -
CDR3aa: CASSKTGGYTF; CDR3nt: TGTGCCAGCAGTAAAACGGGGGGCTACACCTTC; v_gene: TRBV28; j_gene: TRBJ1-2; abundance: -; d_gene: -
CDR3aa: CASSPGASGNTIYF; CDR3nt: TGTGCCAGCAGCCCAGGGGCGTCTGGAAACACCATATATTTT; v_gene: TRBV7-3; j_gene: TRBJ1-3; abundance: -; d_gene: -
CDR3aa: CASSLVIGGPYEQYF; CDR3nt: TGTGCCAGCAGCTTGGTCATAGGGGGCCCCTACGAGCAGTACTTC; v_gene: TRBV5-6; j_gene: TRBJ2-7; abundance: -; d_gene: TRBD1
CDR3aa: CASSSEGPGTEAFF; CDR3nt: TGTGCCAGCAGCTCGGAGGGGCCGGGCACTGAAGCTTTCTTT; v_gene: TRBV27; j_gene: TRBJ1-1; abundance: once; d_gene: -